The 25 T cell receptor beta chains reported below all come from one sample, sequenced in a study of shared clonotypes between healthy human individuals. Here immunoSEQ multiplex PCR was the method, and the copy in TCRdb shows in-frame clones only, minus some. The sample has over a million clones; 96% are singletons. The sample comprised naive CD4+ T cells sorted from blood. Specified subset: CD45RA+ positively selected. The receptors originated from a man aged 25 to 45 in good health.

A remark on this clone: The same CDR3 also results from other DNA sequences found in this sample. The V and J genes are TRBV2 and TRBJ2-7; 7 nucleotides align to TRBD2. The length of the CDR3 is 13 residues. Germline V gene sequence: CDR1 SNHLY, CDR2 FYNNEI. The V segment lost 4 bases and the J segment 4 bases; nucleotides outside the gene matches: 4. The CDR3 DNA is TGTGCCAGCAGTGGCGGGAGAGGGTACGAGCAGTACTTC. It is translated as CASSGGRGYEQYF. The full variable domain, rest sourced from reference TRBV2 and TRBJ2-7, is EPEVTQTPSHQVTQMGQEVILRCVPISNHLYFYWYRQILGQKVEFLVSFYNNEISEKSEIFDDQFSVERPDGSNFTLKIRSTKLEDSAMYFCASSGGRGYEQYFGPGTRLTVT.

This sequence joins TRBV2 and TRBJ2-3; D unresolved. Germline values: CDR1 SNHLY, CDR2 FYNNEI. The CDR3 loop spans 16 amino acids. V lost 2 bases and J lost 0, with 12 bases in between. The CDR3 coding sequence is TGTGCCAGCAGTGAAAGGCGTCTCATGAGCACAGATACGCAGTATTTT. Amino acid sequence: CASSERRLMSTDTQYF.

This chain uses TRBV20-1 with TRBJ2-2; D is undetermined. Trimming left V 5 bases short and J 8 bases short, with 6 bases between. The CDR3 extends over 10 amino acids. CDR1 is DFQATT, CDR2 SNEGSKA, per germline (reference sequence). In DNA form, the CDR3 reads TGCAGTGCTCCGTGGGGGGAGCTGTTTTTT. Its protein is CSAPWGELFF.

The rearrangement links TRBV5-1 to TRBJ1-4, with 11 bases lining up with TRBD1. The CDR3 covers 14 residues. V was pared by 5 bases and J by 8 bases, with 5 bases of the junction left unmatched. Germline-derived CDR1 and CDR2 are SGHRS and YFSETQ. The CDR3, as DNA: TGCGCCAGCAGAGAGGGACAGGGGGACGAAAAACTGTTTTTT. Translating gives CASREGQGDEKLFF.

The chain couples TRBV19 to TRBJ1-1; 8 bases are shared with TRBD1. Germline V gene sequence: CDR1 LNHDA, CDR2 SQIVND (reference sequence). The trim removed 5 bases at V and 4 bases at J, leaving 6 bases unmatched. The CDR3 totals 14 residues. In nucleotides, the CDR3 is TGTGCCAGTAGTCTCTTCACAGGGGGCACTGAAGCTTTCTTT. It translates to CASSLFTGGTEAFF.

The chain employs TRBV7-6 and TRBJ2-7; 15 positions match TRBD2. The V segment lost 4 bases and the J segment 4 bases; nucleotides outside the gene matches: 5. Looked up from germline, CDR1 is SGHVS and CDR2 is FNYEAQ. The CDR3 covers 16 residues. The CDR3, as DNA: TGTGCCAGCAGCTCGATCGGACTAGCGGGAGGGTACGAGCAGTACTTC. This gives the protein CASSSIGLAGGYEQYF.

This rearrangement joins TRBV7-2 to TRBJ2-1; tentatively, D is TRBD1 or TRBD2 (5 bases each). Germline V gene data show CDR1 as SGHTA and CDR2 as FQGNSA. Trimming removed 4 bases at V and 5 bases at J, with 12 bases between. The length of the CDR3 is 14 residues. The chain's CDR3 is CASSYRDGNNEQFF. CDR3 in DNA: TGTGCCAGCAGCTACCGGGACGGTAACAATGAGCAGTTCTTC.

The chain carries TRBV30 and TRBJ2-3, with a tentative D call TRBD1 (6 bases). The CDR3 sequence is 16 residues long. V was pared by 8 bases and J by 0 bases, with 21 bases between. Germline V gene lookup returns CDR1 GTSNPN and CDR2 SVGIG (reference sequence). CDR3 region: CAGDPTGTTSTDTQYF. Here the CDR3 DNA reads TGTGCCGGGGACCCAACGGGGACAACTAGCACAGATACGCAGTATTTT.

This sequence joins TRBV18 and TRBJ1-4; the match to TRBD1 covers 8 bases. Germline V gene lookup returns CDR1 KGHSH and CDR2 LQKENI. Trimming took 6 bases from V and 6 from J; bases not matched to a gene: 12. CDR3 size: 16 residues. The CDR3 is CASSPRTGTGDEKLFF. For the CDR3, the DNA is TGTGCCAGCTCCCCAAGAACCGGGACAGGTGATGAAAAACTGTTTTTT.

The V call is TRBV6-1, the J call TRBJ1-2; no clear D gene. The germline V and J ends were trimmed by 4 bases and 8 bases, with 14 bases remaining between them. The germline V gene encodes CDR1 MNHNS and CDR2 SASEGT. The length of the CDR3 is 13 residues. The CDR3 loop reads CASSVAGVKGYTF. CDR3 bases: TGTGCCAGCAGTGTGGCCGGGGTAAAGGGCTACACCTTC.

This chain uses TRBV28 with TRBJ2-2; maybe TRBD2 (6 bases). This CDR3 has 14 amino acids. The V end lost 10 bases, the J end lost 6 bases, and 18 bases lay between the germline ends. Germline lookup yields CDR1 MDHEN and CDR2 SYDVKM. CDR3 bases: TGTGCCACCACTGGAGCCGGGAGAGCCGGGGAGCTGTTTTTT. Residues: CATTGAGRAGELFF.

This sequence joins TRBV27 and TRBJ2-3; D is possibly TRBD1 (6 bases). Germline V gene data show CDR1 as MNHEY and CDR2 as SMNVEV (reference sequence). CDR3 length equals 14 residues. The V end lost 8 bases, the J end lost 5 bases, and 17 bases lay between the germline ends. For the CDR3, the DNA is TGTGCCAGCTCGACAGGTCCACGCAGAGATACGCAGTATTTT. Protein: CASSTGPRRDTQYF.

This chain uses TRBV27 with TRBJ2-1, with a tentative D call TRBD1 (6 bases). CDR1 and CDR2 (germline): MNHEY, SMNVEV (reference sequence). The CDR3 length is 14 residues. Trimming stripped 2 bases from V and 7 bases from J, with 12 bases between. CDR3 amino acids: CASSLIQGLNEQFF. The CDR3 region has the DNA TGTGCCAGCAGTTTAATACAGGGATTGAATGAGCAGTTCTTC.

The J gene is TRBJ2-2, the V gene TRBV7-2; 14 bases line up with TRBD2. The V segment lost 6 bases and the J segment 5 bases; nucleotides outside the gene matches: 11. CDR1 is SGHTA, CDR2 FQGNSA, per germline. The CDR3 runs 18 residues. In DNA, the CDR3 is TGTGCCAGCAGACACAGGACTAGCGGGAGGATGTGGACCGGGGAGCTGTTTTTT. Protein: CASRHRTSGRMWTGELFF.

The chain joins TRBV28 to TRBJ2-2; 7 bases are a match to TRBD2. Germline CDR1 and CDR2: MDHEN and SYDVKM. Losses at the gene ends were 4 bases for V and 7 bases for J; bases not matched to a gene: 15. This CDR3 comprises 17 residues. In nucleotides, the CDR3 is TGTGCCAGCAGTTCTCCCTGGCGGGACGGGGGGAACGGGGAGCTGTTTTTT. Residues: CASSSPWRDGGNGELFF.

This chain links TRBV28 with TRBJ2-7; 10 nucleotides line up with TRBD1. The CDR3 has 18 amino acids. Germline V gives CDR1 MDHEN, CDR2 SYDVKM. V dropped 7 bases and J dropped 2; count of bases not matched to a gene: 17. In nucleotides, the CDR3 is TGTGCCAGCAACCCTTGGGACAGGGGAGGGGGACTCGCCTACGAGCAGTACTTC. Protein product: CASNPWDRGGGLAYEQYF.

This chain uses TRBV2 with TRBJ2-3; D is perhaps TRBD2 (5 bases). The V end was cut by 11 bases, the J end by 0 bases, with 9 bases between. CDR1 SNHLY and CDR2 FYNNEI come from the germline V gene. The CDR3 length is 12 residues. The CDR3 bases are TGTGCCGCGGGCGGTAGCACAGATACGCAGTATTTT. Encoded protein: CAAGGSTDTQYF.

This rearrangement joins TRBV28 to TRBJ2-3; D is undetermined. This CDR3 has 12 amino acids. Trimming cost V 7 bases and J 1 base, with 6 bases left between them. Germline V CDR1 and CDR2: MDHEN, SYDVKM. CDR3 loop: CASTSGTDTQYF. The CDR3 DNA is TGTGCCAGCACGAGTGGCACAGATACGCAGTATTTT.

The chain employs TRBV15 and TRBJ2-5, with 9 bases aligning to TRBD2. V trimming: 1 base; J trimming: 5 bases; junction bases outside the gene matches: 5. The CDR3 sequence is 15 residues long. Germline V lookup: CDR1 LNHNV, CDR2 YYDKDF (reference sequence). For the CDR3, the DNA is TGTGCCACCAGCAGAGGGACTAGCGTTTGGGAGACCCAGTACTTC. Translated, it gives CATSRGTSVWETQYF.

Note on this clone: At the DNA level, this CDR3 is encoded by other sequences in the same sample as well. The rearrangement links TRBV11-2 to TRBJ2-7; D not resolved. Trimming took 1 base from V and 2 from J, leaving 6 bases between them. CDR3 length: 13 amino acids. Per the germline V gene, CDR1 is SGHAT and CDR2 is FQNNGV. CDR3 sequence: CASSLGATYEQYF. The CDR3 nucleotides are TGTGCCAGCAGCTTAGGAGCCACCTACGAGCAGTACTTC.

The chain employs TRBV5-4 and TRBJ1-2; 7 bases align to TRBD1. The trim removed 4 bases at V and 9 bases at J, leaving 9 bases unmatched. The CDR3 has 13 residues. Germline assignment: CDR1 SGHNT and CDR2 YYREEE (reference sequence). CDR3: CASSQDRTGSYTF. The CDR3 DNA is TGTGCCAGCAGCCAGGACAGGACGGGAAGCTACACCTTC.

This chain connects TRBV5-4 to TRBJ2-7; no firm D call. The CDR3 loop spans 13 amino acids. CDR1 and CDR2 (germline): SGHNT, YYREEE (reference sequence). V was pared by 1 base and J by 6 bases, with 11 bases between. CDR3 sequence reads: CASSLKLLGEQYF. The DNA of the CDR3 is TGTGCCAGCAGCTTGAAACTACTTGGCGAGCAGTACTTC. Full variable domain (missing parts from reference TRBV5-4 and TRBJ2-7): ETGVTQSPTHLIKTRGQQVTLRCSSQSGHNTVSWYQQALGQGPQFIFQYYREEENGRGNFPPRFSGLQFPNYSSELNVNALELDDSALYLCASSLKLLGEQYFGPGTRLTVT.

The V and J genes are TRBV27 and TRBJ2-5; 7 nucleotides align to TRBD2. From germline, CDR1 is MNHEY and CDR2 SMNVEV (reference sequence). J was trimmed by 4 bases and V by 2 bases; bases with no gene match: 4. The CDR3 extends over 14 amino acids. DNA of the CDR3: TGTGCCAGCAGTTTAACTTGGGAGGGAGAGACCCAGTACTTC. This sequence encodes CASSLTWEGETQYF.

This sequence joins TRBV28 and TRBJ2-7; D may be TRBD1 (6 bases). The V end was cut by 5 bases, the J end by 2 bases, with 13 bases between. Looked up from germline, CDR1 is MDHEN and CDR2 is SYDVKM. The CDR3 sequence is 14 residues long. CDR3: CASSGRDTPYEQYF. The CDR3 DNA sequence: TGTGCCAGCAGTGGTCGGGACACACCCTACGAGCAGTACTTC.

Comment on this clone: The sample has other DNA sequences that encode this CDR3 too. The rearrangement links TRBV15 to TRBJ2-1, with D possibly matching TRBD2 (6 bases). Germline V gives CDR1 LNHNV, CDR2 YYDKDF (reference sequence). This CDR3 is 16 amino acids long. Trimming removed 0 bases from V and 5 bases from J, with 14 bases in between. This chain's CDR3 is CATSRDGAGRNNEQFF. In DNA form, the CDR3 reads TGTGCCACCAGCAGAGATGGGGCAGGGAGGAACAATGAGCAGTTCTTC.